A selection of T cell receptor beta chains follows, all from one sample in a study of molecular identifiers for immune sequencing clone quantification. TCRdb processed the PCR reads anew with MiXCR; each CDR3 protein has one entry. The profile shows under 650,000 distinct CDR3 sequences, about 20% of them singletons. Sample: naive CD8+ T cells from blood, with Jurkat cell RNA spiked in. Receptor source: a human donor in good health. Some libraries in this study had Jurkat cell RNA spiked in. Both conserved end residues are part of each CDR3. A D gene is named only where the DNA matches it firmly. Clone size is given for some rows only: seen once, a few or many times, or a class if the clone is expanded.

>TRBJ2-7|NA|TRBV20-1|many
CSARSSRGLGTYEQYF
TGCAGTGCTAGATCCAGCAGGGGTTTAGGGACCTACGAGCAGTACTTC
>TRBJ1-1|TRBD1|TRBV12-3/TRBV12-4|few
CASSWTGLGEAFF
TGTGCCAGCAGTTGGACAGGGCTCGGAGAAGCTTTCTTT
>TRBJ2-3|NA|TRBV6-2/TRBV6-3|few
CASTDWDKSPDTQYF
TGTGCCAGCACCGACTGGGACAAATCCCCAGATACGCAGTATTTT
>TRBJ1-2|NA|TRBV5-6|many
CASSPGFYDGLTTSHGYTF
TGTGCCAGCAGCCCAGGGTTTTACGACGGCTTAACTACCAGCCATGGCTACACCTTC
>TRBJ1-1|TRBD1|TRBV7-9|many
CASSPQEGAWAFF
TGTGCCAGCAGCCCCCAGGAGGGGGCTTGGGCTTTCTTT
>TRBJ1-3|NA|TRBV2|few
CASNGGLTGNTIYF
TGTGCCAGCAATGGAGGGCTCACTGGAAACACCATATATTTT
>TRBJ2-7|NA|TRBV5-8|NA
CASSLVFPAKQYF
TGTGCCAGCAGCTTGGTTTTTCCCGCCAAGCAGTACTTC
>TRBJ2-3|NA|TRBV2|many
CAVTDRSRTDTQYF
TGTGCCGTAACCGACAGGTCGAGGACAGATACGCAGTATTTT
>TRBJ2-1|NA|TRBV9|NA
CASSGTLGPSRLEQFF
TGTGCCAGCAGTGGTACCCTCGGCCCGTCGAGACTGGAGCAGTTCTTC
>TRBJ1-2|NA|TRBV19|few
CASRSSQLNYGYTF
TGTGCCAGTAGATCTTCGCAGCTTAACTATGGCTACACCTTC
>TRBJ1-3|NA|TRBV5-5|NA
CASSFGESSGNTIYF
TGTGCCAGCAGCTTCGGGGAGAGCTCTGGAAACACCATATATTTT
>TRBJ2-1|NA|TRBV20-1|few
CSARETLAGKFYNEQFF
TGCAGTGCTAGAGAAACCCTGGCGGGAAAGTTCTACAATGAGCAGTTCTTC
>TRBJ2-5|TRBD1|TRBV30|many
CAWDTGTGLWQETQYF
TGTGCCTGGGATACCGGGACAGGGCTTTGGCAAGAGACCCAGTACTTC
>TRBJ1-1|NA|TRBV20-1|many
CSAPRGETEAFF
TGCAGTGCTCCACGGGGGGAAACTGAAGCTTTCTTT
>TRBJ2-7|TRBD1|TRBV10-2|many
CASSEPVPGQGTNEQYF
TGCGCCAGCAGTGAGCCGGTCCCGGGACAGGGTACCAACGAGCAGTACTTC
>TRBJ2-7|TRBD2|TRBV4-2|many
CASSPRLAGDEQYF
TGTGCCAGCAGCCCGAGGTTAGCGGGAGACGAGCAGTACTTC
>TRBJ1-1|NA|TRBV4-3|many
CASSQDRVNTEAFF
TGCGCCAGCAGCCAAGATCGAGTCAACACTGAAGCTTTCTTT
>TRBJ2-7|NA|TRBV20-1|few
CSARGWGSYEQYF
TGCAGTGCTAGAGGGTGGGGTTCCTACGAGCAGTACTTC
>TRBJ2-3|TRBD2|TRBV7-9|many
CASSSETGGADTQYF
TGTGCCAGCAGCTCGGAGACGGGAGGCGCAGATACGCAGTATTTT
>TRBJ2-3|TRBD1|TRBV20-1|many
CSAPGQGAGDTQYF
TGCAGTGCGCCGGGACAGGGGGCGGGAGATACGCAGTATTTT
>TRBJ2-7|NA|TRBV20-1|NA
CSATLTTYEQYF
TGCAGTGCTACACTGACTACCTACGAGCAGTACTTC
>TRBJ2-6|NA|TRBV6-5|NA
CVSSYVAYGANVLTF
TGTGTCAGCAGTTACGTTGCATATGGGGCCAACGTCCTGACTTTC
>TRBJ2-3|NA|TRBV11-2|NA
CASSLEGLSTDTQYF
TGTGCCAGCAGCTTAGAGGGACTTAGCACAGATACGCAGTATTTT
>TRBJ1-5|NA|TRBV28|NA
CASRWYGQHNQPQHF
TGTGCCAGCAGGTGGTATGGACAGCACAATCAGCCCCAGCATTTT
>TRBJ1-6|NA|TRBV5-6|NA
CASSLRTALGNSPLHF
TGTGCCAGCAGCCTCCGGACAGCCCTTGGGAATTCACCCCTCCACTTT
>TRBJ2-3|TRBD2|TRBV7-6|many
CASSPGLAATFNTQYF
TGTGCCAGCAGCCCTGGACTAGCGGCGACCTTTAATACGCAGTATTTT
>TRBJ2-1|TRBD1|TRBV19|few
CASSPVGQGAYNEQFF
TGTGCCAGTAGTCCCGTGGGACAGGGGGCGTACAATGAGCAGTTCTTC
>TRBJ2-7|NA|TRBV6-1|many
CASSAPSETTYEQYF
TGTGCCAGCAGTGCTCCCTCGGAGACCACCTACGAGCAGTACTTC
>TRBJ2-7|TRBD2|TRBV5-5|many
CASSLVGGLSYEQYF
TGTGCCAGCAGCTTGGTGGGAGGGCTATCCTACGAGCAGTACTTC